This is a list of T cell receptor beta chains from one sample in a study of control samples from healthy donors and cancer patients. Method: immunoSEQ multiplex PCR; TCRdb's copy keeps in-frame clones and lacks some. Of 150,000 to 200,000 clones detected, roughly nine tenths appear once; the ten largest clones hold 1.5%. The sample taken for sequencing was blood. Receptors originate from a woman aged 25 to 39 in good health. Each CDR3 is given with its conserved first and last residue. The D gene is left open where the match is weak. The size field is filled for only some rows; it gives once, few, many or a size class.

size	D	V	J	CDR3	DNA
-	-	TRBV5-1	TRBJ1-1	CASSPGGRVNTEAFF	TGCGCCAGCAGCCCCGGGGGCCGTGTGAACACTGAAGCTTTCTTT
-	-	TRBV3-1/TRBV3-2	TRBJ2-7	CASSQGQGTYEQYF	TGTGCCAGCAGCCAAGGGCAGGGGACCTACGAGCAGTACTTC
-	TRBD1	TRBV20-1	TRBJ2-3	CSASYRGEADTQYF	TGCAGTGCTAGTTACAGGGGCGAAGCAGATACGCAGTATTTT
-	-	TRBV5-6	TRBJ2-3	CASSLGLVTDTQYF	TGTGCCAGCAGCTTGGGACTAGTAACAGATACGCAGTATTTT
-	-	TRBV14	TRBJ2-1	CASSQGPGYNEQFF	TGTGCCAGCAGCCAAGGTCCGGGGTACAATGAGCAGTTCTTC
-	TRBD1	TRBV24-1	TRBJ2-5	CATSDPGTEETQYF	TGTGCCACCAGTGACCCCGGGACAGAAGAGACCCAGTACTTC
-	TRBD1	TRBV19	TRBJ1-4	CASSVPGQGRANEKLFF	TGTGCCAGTAGTGTACCGGGACAGGGCCGGGCTAATGAAAAACTGTTTTTT
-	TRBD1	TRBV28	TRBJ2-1	CASSLIGQGSYNEQFF	TGTGCCAGCAGTTTAATAGGACAGGGGTCCTACAATGAGCAGTTCTTC
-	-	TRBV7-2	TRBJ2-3	CASSLETSTDTQYF	TGTGCCAGCAGCTTAGAAACTAGCACAGATACGCAGTATTTT
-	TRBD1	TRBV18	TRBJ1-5	CASSPGTGSNQPQHF	TGTGCCAGCTCACCAGGGACAGGGAGCAATCAGCCCCAGCATTTT
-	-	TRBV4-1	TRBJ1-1	CASSQEAGRTEAFF	TGCGCCAGCAGCCAAGAGGCGGGGCGCACTGAAGCTTTCTTT
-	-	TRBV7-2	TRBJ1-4	CASSLLGATNEKLFF	TGTGCCAGCAGCTTACTAGGCGCAACTAATGAAAAACTGTTTTTT
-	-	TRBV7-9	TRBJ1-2	CASTPVGNYGYTF	TGTGCCAGCACCCCGGTAGGGAACTATGGCTACACCTTC
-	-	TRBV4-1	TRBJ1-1	CASSQVQVGEAFF	TGCGCCAGCAGCCAAGTTCAGGTCGGGGAAGCTTTCTTT
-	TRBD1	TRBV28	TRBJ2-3	CASGTGNSDTQYF	TGTGCCAGCGGGACAGGGAATTCCGATACGCAGTATTTT
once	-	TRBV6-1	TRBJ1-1	CASSEPDGNTEAFF	TGTGCCAGCAGTGAACCGGACGGGAACACTGAAGCTTTCTTT
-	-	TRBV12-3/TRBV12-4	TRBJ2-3	CASSSGQTDTQYF	TGTGCCAGCAGTTCTGGACAGACAGATACGCAGTATTTT
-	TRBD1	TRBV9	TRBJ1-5	CASSAGTGNQPQHF	TGTGCCAGCAGCGCCGGGACAGGGAATCAGCCCCAGCATTTT
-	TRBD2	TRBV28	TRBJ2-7	CATRTSGSYEQYF	TGTGCCACCCGGACTAGCGGGAGTTACGAGCAGTACTTC
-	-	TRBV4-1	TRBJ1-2	CASSQVRRDYGYTF	TGCGCCAGCAGCCAAGTGAGGAGGGACTATGGCTACACCTTC
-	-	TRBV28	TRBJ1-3	CASRAPSGNTIYF	TGTGCCAGCCGGGCGCCCTCTGGAAACACCATATATTTT